This TCR beta chain is from a study of T cells expressing NK-cell markers. Study-level information: The sequencing cohort of eight donors included seven HCMV-seropositive individuals and one seronegative individual.

The germline V gene encodes CDR1 SGHTA and CDR2 FQGNSA. CDR3 size: 13 residues. TCRdb derives one entry per CDR3 protein from the 5' RACE reads, leaving out DNA. Recorded for this sample: 250,000 to 300,000 distinct CDR3 sequences. The genes are TRBV7-2 and TRBJ2-1; TCRdb proposes TRBD1, but this gene call is untestable without DNA. Sequences were obtained from blood T cells: a sorted CD56 or NKG2C T cell subset, CD4+ or CD8+ T cells, or bulk PBMC T cells (not recorded which). This TCR was recovered from a man aged 18 to 29 in good health. The chain's CDR3 is CASRRPGVNEQFF. Variable domain in full (rest from reference TRBV7-2 and TRBJ2-1): GAGVSQSPSNKVTEKGKDVELRCDPISGHTALYWYRQSLGQGLEFLIYFQGNSAPDKSGLPSDRFSAERTGGSVSTLTIQRTQQEDSAVYLCASRRPGVNEQFFGPGTRLTVL.